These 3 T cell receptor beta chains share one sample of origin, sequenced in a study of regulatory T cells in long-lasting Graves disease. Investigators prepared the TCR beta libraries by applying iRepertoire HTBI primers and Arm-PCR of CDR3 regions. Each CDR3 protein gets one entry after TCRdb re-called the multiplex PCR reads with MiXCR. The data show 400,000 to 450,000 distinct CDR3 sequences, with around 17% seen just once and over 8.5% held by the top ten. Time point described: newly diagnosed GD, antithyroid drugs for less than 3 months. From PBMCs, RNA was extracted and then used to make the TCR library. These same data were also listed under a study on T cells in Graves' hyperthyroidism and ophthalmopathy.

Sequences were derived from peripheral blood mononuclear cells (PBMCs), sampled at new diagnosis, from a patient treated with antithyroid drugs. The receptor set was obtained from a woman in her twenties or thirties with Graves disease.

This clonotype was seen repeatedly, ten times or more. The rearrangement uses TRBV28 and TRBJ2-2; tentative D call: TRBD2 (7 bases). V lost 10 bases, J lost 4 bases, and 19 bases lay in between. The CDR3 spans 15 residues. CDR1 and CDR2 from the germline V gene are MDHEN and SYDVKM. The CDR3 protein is CATQDGGAGTGELFF. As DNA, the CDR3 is TGTGCCACCCAGGATGGGGGGGCTGGCACCGGGGAGCTGTTTTTT.

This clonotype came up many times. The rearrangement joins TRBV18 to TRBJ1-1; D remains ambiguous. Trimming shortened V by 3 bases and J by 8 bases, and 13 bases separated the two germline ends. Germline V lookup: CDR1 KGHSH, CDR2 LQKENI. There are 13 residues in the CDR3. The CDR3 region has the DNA TGTGCCAGCTCACCCCCAACCCTTTTGGAAGCTTTCTTT. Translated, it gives CASSPPTLLEAFF. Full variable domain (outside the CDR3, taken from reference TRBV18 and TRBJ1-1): NAGVMQNPRHLVRRRGQEARLRCSPMKGHSHVYWYRQLPEEGLKFMVYLQKENIIDESGMPKERFSAEFPKEGPSILRIQQVVRGDSAAYFCASSPPTLLEAFFGQGTRLTVV.

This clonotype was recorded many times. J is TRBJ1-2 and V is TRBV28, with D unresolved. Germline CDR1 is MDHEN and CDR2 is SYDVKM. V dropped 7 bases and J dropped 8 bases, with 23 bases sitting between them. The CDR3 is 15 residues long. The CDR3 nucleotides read TGTGCCAGCAACCAAGACCTGGCCGACTCCCAAGGCTACACCTTC. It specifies CASNQDLADSQGYTF.